Listed below are T cell receptor beta chains from one sample, sequenced in a study of blood T cell repertoires in COVID-19. Sequencing was performed with immunoSEQ multiplex PCR; in TCRdb, only in-frame clones are kept and a portion is missing. This sample has under 150,000 clones, with just under 80% found just once. The sample consisted of peripheral blood. All receptors come from a human donor in a cohort sampled during active COVID-19. Both conserved end residues are part of each CDR3. Each record gives: J gene, D gene, V gene, clone size, CDR3 DNA, CDR3 protein. D genes are given only for firm matches. The size field is filled for only some rows; it gives once, few, many or a size class.

>TRBJ2-3|-|TRBV19|-
TGTGCCAGTAGTTCTAGCTCGGGAGATACGCAGTATTTT
CASSSSSGDTQYF
>TRBJ1-1|-|TRBV5-1|few
TGCGCCAGCAGCCGGATCCCAGGAATGAACACTGAAGCTTTCTTT
CASSRIPGMNTEAFF
>TRBJ1-1|-|TRBV28|-
TGTGCCAGCAGTTCGTTGACTGAAGCTTTCTTT
CASSSLTEAFF
>TRBJ2-3|TRBD2|TRBV6-1|-
TGTGCCAGCAGTGCCAGGACTAGCGGGGGTGCAGATACGCAGTATTTT
CASSARTSGGADTQYF
>TRBJ1-1|TRBD1|TRBV29-1|-
TGCAGCGTTGAAGAGGCCCCGACAGGGGTCGGCACTGAAGCTTTCTTT
CSVEEAPTGVGTEAFF
>TRBJ2-1|-|TRBV4-3|once
TGCGCCAGCAGCCAAGCGGGTGGGTCCAATGAGCAGTTCTTC
CASSQAGGSNEQFF
>TRBJ2-7|-|TRBV10-3|-
TGTGCCATCAGTGAGTCGAGGCGGGACCCCTACGAGCAGTACTTC
CAISESRRDPYEQYF
>TRBJ2-7|TRBD2|TRBV7-2|-
TGTGCCAGCAGCCAAATCCGGGGGGGGCGGAACGAGCAGTACTTC
CASSQIRGGRNEQYF
>TRBJ1-6|TRBD1|TRBV5-8|-
TGTGCCAGCAGCTACTCAGGACAGGGGCGTAATTCACCCCTCCACTTT
CASSYSGQGRNSPLHF
>TRBJ1-6|-|TRBV5-1|-
TGCGCCAGCAGGCGGGCAGATCCCTATAATTCACCCCTCCACTTT
CASRRADPYNSPLHF
>TRBJ2-5|-|TRBV5-4|-
TGTGCCAGCAGCCCCGGAGGAGCCCAAGAGACCCAGTACTTC
CASSPGGAQETQYF
>TRBJ1-5|-|TRBV11-1|once
TGTGCCAGCAGCTTAGAGCAGGGTCCCAATCAGCCCCAGCATTTT
CASSLEQGPNQPQHF
>TRBJ2-3|-|TRBV28|few
TGTGCCAGCAGTTTTATTAGGGGGACAGATACGCAGTATTTT
CASSFIRGTDTQYF
>TRBJ1-2|TRBD1|TRBV3-1/TRBV3-2|-
TGTGCCAGCGCACCTGCCCCCGGGACAGGGGACGGCTACACCTTC
CASAPAPGTGDGYTF
>TRBJ1-4|TRBD1|TRBV9|few
TGTGCCAGCAGCGGAACCGGGACAGCTAATGAAAAACTGTTTTTT
CASSGTGTANEKLFF
>TRBJ2-3|TRBD2|TRBV19|-
TGTGCCAGTACCCCAAGACTAGCCCTAACCCACTCGCATACGCAGTATTTT
CASTPRLALTHSHTQYF
>TRBJ2-7|TRBD2|TRBV30|-
TGTGCCTGGAGTTTGGGGAGGGGCCCCTCCTACGAGCAGTACTTC
CAWSLGRGPSYEQYF
>TRBJ2-1|TRBD2|TRBV27|-
TGTGCCAGCAGGAGACTAGCGGGACCCTACAATGAGCAGTTCTTC
CASRRLAGPYNEQFF
>TRBJ2-2|TRBD1|TRBV4-2|-
TGTGCCAGCAGCAATACAGGGGCTAACACCGGGGAGCTGTTTTTT
CASSNTGANTGELFF
>TRBJ2-5|-|TRBV11-2|-
TGTGCCAGCAGCTATCCACCCGAGGAGACCCAGTACTTC
CASSYPPEETQYF
>TRBJ1-1|-|TRBV6-5|-
TGTGCCAGCAGTTTCGGAGGATTCACCGGCAGGACTGAAGCTTTCTTT
CASSFGGFTGRTEAFF
>TRBJ2-1|-|TRBV5-4|-
TGTGCCAGCAGCTTGGGTGCGGAGAGCTCCTACAATGAGCAGTTCTTC
CASSLGAESSYNEQFF
>TRBJ2-7|-|TRBV24-1|-
TGTGCCACCAGTGACCCTTATAGGGGCTACGAGCAGTACTTC
CATSDPYRGYEQYF
>TRBJ2-5|-|TRBV3-1/TRBV3-2|-
TGTGCCAGCAGCCAACCCCGGACTATCAAAGAGACCCAGTACTTC
CASSQPRTIKETQYF
>TRBJ2-7|TRBD2|TRBV4-1|-
TGCGCCAGCAGCCAAGGGCCCGGGACTAGCGGGAGATACGAGCAGTACTTC
CASSQGPGTSGRYEQYF
>TRBJ1-1|-|TRBV10-3|-
TGTGCCATCAGTGAAGGCAGGGCCACTGAAGCTTTCTTT
CAISEGRATEAFF
>TRBJ2-5|-|TRBV3-1/TRBV3-2|-
TGTGCCACCACGGAGGGGGCCGTCCAAGAGACCCAGTACTTC
CATTEGAVQETQYF
>TRBJ1-1|-|TRBV28|once
TGTGCCAGCAGTTTAAGGAGACCCCTCGTACCTTTCTTT
CASSLRRPLVPFF
>TRBJ2-5|TRBD2|TRBV29-1|-
TGCAGCGGGCGGGGGGTGGAGACCCAGTACTTC
CSGRGVETQYF
>TRBJ2-5|-|TRBV21-1|-
TGTGCCAGCAGGCGATTTCCAGCGCAGGGAGGGGAAGAGACCCAGTACTTC
CASRRFPAQGGEETQYF
>TRBJ2-1|TRBD2|TRBV19|-
TGTGCCAGTAGTATAGATTTCTTGCTAGCGGGAGGAACCAATGAGCAGTTCTTC
CASSIDFLLAGGTNEQFF
>TRBJ2-2|-|TRBV29-1|-
TGCAGCGCCCGGACAGCGATTAACACCGGGGAGCTGTTTTTT
CSARTAINTGELFF
>TRBJ2-1|-|TRBV28|few
TGTGCCAGTAGTTTTATCCGGGAGAGGAATGAGCAGTTCTTC
CASSFIRERNEQFF
>TRBJ2-7|TRBD2|TRBV6-2/TRBV6-3|-
TGTGCCAGCAGTTCGGGGGGTAACGAGCAGTACTTC
CASSSGGNEQYF
>TRBJ2-6|-|TRBV5-1|-
TGCGCCAGCAGCACAGAAGGGGCAAGAGTATCTGGGGCCAACGTCCTGACTTTC
CASSTEGARVSGANVLTF
>TRBJ2-7|TRBD1|TRBV7-8|-
TGTGCCAGCAGCTTAGCCAGGGACAGGAGAACCTACGAGCAGTACTTC
CASSLARDRRTYEQYF
>TRBJ2-7|TRBD1|TRBV18|-
TGTGCCAGCTCACCGGGACAGGGAACGCGCGAGCAGTACTTC
CASSPGQGTREQYF
>TRBJ1-5|-|TRBV7-9|-
TGTGCCAGCAGCTTCTGGGACACCAATCAGCCCCAGCATTTT
CASSFWDTNQPQHF
>TRBJ1-2|-|TRBV5-4|few
TGTGCCAGCAGAGCGAGAACCTCTAACTATGGCTACACCTTC
CASRARTSNYGYTF
>TRBJ2-1|-|TRBV7-8|few
TGTGCCAGCAGCCCCCAGGTTATCGGGATGCTTGGTGAGCAGTTCTTC
CASSPQVIGMLGEQFF
>TRBJ2-3|TRBD1|TRBV18|-
TGTGCCAGCTCATATCTCCCGGGACAGGATAAAGTAGATACGCAGTATTTT
CASSYLPGQDKVDTQYF
>TRBJ2-7|TRBD1|TRBV2|-
TGTGCCAGCAGCTGGACAGGGGGCGAGGTGTGGCAGTACTTC
CASSWTGGEVWQYF
>TRBJ2-1|TRBD2|TRBV7-3|-
TGTGCCAGCAGCCCGAGTAGCGGGAGGGATGAGCAGTTCTTC
CASSPSSGRDEQFF
>TRBJ1-2|-|TRBV6-5|-
TGTGCCAGCAGTTACGGGACGGCGGGGGGGAATGGCTACACCTTC
CASSYGTAGGNGYTF
>TRBJ1-6|-|TRBV4-3|once
TGCGCCAGCAGCCAAGATGGGGGGAAATCACCCCTCCACTTT
CASSQDGGKSPLHF
>TRBJ2-7|-|TRBV7-2|-
TGTGCCAGCAGCTTGGGCCCCTCCTACGAGCAGTACTTC
CASSLGPSYEQYF
>TRBJ1-1|TRBD1|TRBV29-1|-
TGCAGCGTTAACAGGGGGCACACTGAAGCTTTCTTT
CSVNRGHTEAFF
>TRBJ1-2|-|TRBV5-4|once
TGTGCCAGCAGCCCCGACAGGACGATGAAACGGTATGGCTACACCTTC
CASSPDRTMKRYGYTF
>TRBJ2-7|TRBD1|TRBV27|-
TGTGCCAGCAGCCCTGACAGGGGCCACGAGCAGTACTTC
CASSPDRGHEQYF
>TRBJ1-2|-|TRBV2|-
TGTGCCAGCAGTGTTGGCGGGGGCTACACCTTC
CASSVGGGYTF
>TRBJ2-3|TRBD2|TRBV6-5|-
TGTGCCGCGCGGGAGGGGGGGGCCACAGATACGCAGTATTTT
CAAREGGATDTQYF
>TRBJ1-2|-|TRBV3-1/TRBV3-2|-
TGTGCCAGCAGCCAGCAGGACAGCTATGGCTACACCTTC
CASSQQDSYGYTF
>TRBJ2-5|TRBD1|TRBV6-5|-
TGTGCCGGAACAGGGGGCGCCGGGGAGACCCAGTACTTC
CAGTGGAGETQYF
>TRBJ1-3|-|TRBV5-6|-
TGTGCCAGCAGCCCGGAGTCGGGGTCGCACACCATATATTTT
CASSPESGSHTIYF
>TRBJ2-3|TRBD2|TRBV5-1|-
TGCGCCAGCAGCTTGGCTGGACTAGGAGTAGATACGCAGTATTTT
CASSLAGLGVDTQYF
>TRBJ1-2|-|TRBV9|-
TGTGCCAGCAGCCCCGGGTCCAACTATGGCTACACCTTC
CASSPGSNYGYTF